This T cell receptor (beta chain) was profiled in a study of shared clonotypes between healthy human individuals. Study-wide points: With a few donors compared, around 4.7% of naive CD4 clonotypes were shared.

The V end was cut by 1 base, the J end by 5 bases, with 8 bases between. The CDR3 extends over 13 amino acids. The germline CDR1 and CDR2 sequences are LGHNA and YNFKEQ. Of note for this clone: Its specificity is not known.

The repertoire was sequenced with immunoSEQ multiplex PCR; TCRdb's copy has only in-frame clones and lacks some. The table shows some 1,900,000 clones, with 85% to 95% occurring only once. Naive CD8 cells, CD45RO-negative and positively selected for CCR7, excluded terminally differentiated effector memory CD45RA+ cells. This TCR was recovered from a young man in good health. Sequencing was done on a sample of naive CD8+ T cells sorted from blood. The rearrangement links TRBV4-2 to TRBJ1-2; TRBD1 is a possible D gene (5 bases). The CDR3 region has the DNA TGTGCCAGCAGCCAAGCGGGACCTTATGGCTACACCTTC. Translation: CASSQAGPYGYTF.